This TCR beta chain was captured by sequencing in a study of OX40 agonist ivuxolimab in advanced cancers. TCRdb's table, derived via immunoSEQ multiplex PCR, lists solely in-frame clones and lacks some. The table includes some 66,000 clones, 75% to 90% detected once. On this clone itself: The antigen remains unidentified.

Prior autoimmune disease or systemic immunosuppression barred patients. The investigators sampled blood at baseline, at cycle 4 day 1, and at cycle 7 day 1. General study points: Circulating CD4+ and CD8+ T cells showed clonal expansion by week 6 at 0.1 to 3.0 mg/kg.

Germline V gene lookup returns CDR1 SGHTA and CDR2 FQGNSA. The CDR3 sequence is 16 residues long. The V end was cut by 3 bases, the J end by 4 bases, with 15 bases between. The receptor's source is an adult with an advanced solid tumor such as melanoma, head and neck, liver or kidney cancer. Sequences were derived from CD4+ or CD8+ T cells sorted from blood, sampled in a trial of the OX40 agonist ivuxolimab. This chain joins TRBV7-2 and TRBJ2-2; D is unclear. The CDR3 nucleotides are TGTGCCAGCAGCTTGTTTTCGTTGGGCCCCACCGGGGAGCTGTTTTTT. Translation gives CASSLFSLGPTGELFF.